Below, 28 T cell receptor beta chains from the same sample are listed, as sequenced in a study of T cell repertoires in cytomegalovirus infection (dated by TCRdb to about 2019). Sequencer: Illumina HiSeq 1500. Starting from the raw public reads, TCRdb applied fastp trimming at Q25, assembled clones with MiXCR and retained in-frame beta chains. Entries that share a CDR3 protein sequence are merged under the most common genes and DNA. Here the sample has around 740,000 distinct CDR3 sequences; about 40% occur a single time. The ten largest clones add up to about 2.8% of the sample. Sequencing was carried out using PBMCs. The receptors stem from a human donor in good health (CMV status not recorded). Some clones in this sample may be carry-over from other donors' samples.

At least ten counts were recorded for this clonotype. The CDR3 loop reads CASSPSGSYEQYF. The CDR3 region has the DNA TGTGCCAGCAGCCCTAGCGGCTCCTACGAGCAGTACTTC. The chain links TRBV19 to TRBJ2-7; 7 bases fit TRBD2. The CDR3 covers 13 residues. Germline V gene data show CDR1 as LNHDA and CDR2 as SQIVND (reference sequence). V gave up 9 bases and J gave up 0 bases; unmatched junction bases: 5.

In its sample, this clonotype was seen a few times. The chain has TRBV28 and TRBJ2-6, with 7 positions matching TRBD1. The CDR3 has 16 amino acids. Germline assignment: CDR1 MDHEN and CDR2 SYDVKM. J gave up 0 bases and V 5 bases, and 4 bases lay outside the gene matches. CDR3 DNA: TGTGCCAGCAGTCCAAGACAGGGCTCTGGGGCCAACGTCCTGACTTTC. It translates to CASSPRQGSGANVLTF.

The chain joins TRBV7-6 to TRBJ2-7, with 8 bases lining up with TRBD2. After removal of 1 base from V and 2 bases from J, the junction contained 4 bases not matched to a gene. The CDR3 extends over 15 amino acids. Germline V gene data show CDR1 as SGHVS and CDR2 as FNYEAQ. This chain's CDR3 is CASSLGSGSAYEQYF. The CDR3 region has the DNA TGTGCCAGCAGCTTAGGAAGCGGGAGCGCCTACGAGCAGTACTTC. The full variable domain, with the rest looked up from reference TRBV7-6 and TRBJ2-7, is GAGVSQSPRYKVTKRGQDVALRCDPISGHVSLYWYRQALGQGPEFLTYFNYEAQQDKSGLPNDRFSAERPEGSISTLTIQRTEQRDSAMYRCASSLGSGSAYEQYFGPGTRLTVT.

This clonotype has a count of ten or more. The chain employs TRBV7-2 and TRBJ1-1, with D hard to call. Trimming took off 5 bases at V and 6 bases at J, with 19 bases between the two ends. CDR3 length: 15 amino acids. Per the germline V gene, CDR1 is SGHTA and CDR2 is FQGNSA. The CDR3 loop reads CASSQRVSPDSEAFF. The CDR3 DNA sequence: TGTGCCAGCAGCCAGAGGGTCTCACCAGACTCTGAAGCTTTCTTT.

This clonotype turned up a few times. The chain joins TRBV24-1 to TRBJ2-1; 7 nucleotides line up with TRBD2. Germline CDR1 KGHDR, CDR2 SFDVKD. The CDR3 runs to 16 residues. The ends lost 6 bases at V and 9 bases at J; junction bases unmatched: 16. The CDR3, as DNA: TGTGCCACCAGTTCAGCGGGAATGATTGGAGGTACTGAGCAGTTCTTC. Protein sequence: CATSSAGMIGGTEQFF.

This clonotype was found many times. The chain links TRBV7-2 to TRBJ2-7; 7 nucleotides align to TRBD2. The CDR3 is 14 residues long. CDR1 and CDR2 (germline): SGHTA, FQGNSA. The ends lost 4 bases at V and 6 bases at J; junction bases unmatched: 9. This CDR3 reads CASSSPRGSVEQYF. The CDR3 nucleotides are TGTGCCAGCAGCTCCCCTCGCGGGAGCGTCGAGCAGTACTTC.

The table lists this clonotype with many counts. V is TRBV7-2 and J is TRBJ1-3; D remains ambiguous. The CDR3 runs to 18 residues. From germline, CDR1 is SGHTA and CDR2 FQGNSA. V lost 5 bases, J lost 2 bases, and 22 bases lay in between. The CDR3 loop is CASSPRGGQINPGNTIYF. CDR3 coding DNA: TGTGCCAGCAGCCCGAGAGGTGGGCAGATCAACCCTGGAAACACCATATATTTT.

This chain links TRBV19 with TRBJ2-1, with a tentative D call TRBD2 (6 bases). Germline V gives CDR1 LNHDA, CDR2 SQIVND (reference sequence). The CDR3 spans 15 residues. The V end was cut by 5 bases, the J end by 0 bases, with 11 bases between. CDR3 nucleotides: TGTGCCAGTAGTGCCGACGGGAGCTCCTACAATGAGCAGTTCTTC. Encoded protein: CASSADGSSYNEQFF.

The V and J genes are TRBV7-4 and TRBJ2-7; TRBD2 is a possible D gene (5 bases). The CDR3 consists of 17 residues. Trimming stripped 1 base from V and 0 bases from J, with 16 bases between. CDR1 is SGHVT and CDR2 is SQSDAQ in the germline V gene. The CDR3 region is CASSLGSRVPSSYEQYF. In DNA form, the CDR3 reads TGTGCCAGCAGCTTAGGATCGAGGGTACCCTCCTCCTACGAGCAGTACTTC.

The V and J genes are TRBV6-6 and TRBJ2-7; 9 bases map to TRBD2. The V gene's germline CDR1 is MNHNY and CDR2 SVGAGI (reference sequence). This CDR3 contains 17 residues. Trimming at V came to 7 bases and at J to 2 bases, leaving 15 bases not matched to a gene. The CDR3: CASTPEVAREGPYEQYF. DNA for the CDR3: TGTGCCAGCACCCCAGAGGTGGCGCGGGAGGGACCCTACGAGCAGTACTTC.

In this sample, this clonotype turned up a few times. The rearrangement links TRBV7-6 to TRBJ2-2; no reliable D call. With 1 base removed from V and 5 bases from J, the gap between germline ends came to 5 bases. In germline, CDR1 is SGHVS, CDR2 FNYEAQ. This CDR3 spans 13 amino acids. The CDR3 region has the DNA TGTGCCAGCAGCTTAGAAAAGACCGGGGAGCTGTTTTTT. It yields the protein CASSLEKTGELFF.

The chain links TRBV7-9 to TRBJ1-4; 9 bases agree with TRBD1. The junction had 0 bases not matched to a gene; V was cut back by 5 bases and J by 2 bases. CDR3 length equals 14 residues. From germline, CDR1 is SEHNR and CDR2 FQNEAQ (reference sequence). The CDR3 is CASSGTGTNEKLFF. The CDR3 DNA sequence: TGTGCCAGCAGCGGGACAGGGACTAATGAAAAACTGTTTTTT.

Details on this clonotype: Compared with germline, one end of the junction differs, possibly owing to a read error. The chain links TRBV7-6 to TRBJ1-1, with TRBD1 matching 7 bases. This CDR3 has 15 residues. From germline, CDR1 is SGHVS and CDR2 FNYEAQ. In DNA form, the CDR3 reads TGTGCCAGCAGACCTCTCCAGGGGGTTAAGACGGAAGCTTTCTGG. Translated: CASRPLQGVKTEAFW.

J is TRBJ1-6 and V is TRBV7-2; TRBD1 matches 7 bases. Trimming removed 6 bases from V and 0 bases from J; junction bases left unmatched: 5. This CDR3 is 16 amino acids long. Germline CDR1 SGHTA, CDR2 FQGNSA. The CDR3 DNA sequence: TGTGCCAGCAGTCCGGGACAGCTCTCCTATAATTCACCCCTCCACTTT. Amino acid sequence: CASSPGQLSYNSPLHF.

The CDR3 DNA reads TGTGCCAGCAGATCTAGCGGTGGGCCCGATGAGCAGTTCTTC. This codes for CASRSSGGPDEQFF. The genes are TRBV6-4 and TRBJ2-1; 7 nucleotides match TRBD2. V trimming: 6 bases; J trimming: 8 bases; junction bases outside the gene matches: 10. Germline V gene sequence: CDR1 MRHNA, CDR2 SNTAGT. The CDR3 totals 14 residues.

Only a few counts were recorded for this clonotype. The rearrangement joins TRBV7-2 to TRBJ2-3, with a weak D call TRBD2 (7 bases). Germline assignment: CDR1 SGHTA and CDR2 FQGNSA. V was cut by 7 bases and J by 3 bases, with 20 bases left in between. The CDR3 consists of 16 residues. CDR3 nucleotide sequence: TGTGCCAGCACTAGTGGGGAGGGGGTATGGACAGATACGCAGTATTTT. Protein sequence: CASTSGEGVWTDTQYF.

Remarks on this clonotype: The junction does not match germline at one end; this may be a read error. V is TRBV12-3 or TRBV12-4 and J is TRBJ1-5, with D unclear. The CDR3 is made up of 13 amino acids. The DNA for the CDR3 is TGTGCCAGCAGTTTACAGGCCGATCAGCCCCACCATTTT. Its protein is CASSLQADQPHHF.

This clonotype appeared a few times. The chain combines TRBV12-3 or TRBV12-4 with TRBJ1-2; tentatively, D is TRBD1 (5 bases). V gave up 3 bases and J gave up 5 bases, with 10 bases separating them. This CDR3 has 13 residues. The CDR3 protein is CASSFRDGYGYTF. CDR3 nucleotides: TGTGCCAGCAGTTTTCGGGACGGTTATGGCTACACCTTC.

V and J are TRBV15 and TRBJ1-2; D ambiguous. The CDR3 sequence is 13 residues long. The V and J ends lost 0 bases and 4 bases respectively, with 6 bases between them. Per germline, CDR1 LNHNV and CDR2 YYDKDF (reference sequence). CDR3 sequence (DNA): TGTGCCACCAGCAGAGAACAGTTCTATGGCTACACCTTC. It encodes CATSREQFYGYTF.

The chain couples TRBV6-2 or TRBV6-3 to TRBJ1-5; maybe TRBD1 (5 bases). The CDR3 length is 16 residues. The germline V and J ends were trimmed by 5 bases and 0 bases, with 14 bases remaining between them. Germline values: CDR1 MNHEY, CDR2 SVGEGT. CDR3 sequence (DNA): TGTGCCAGCAGTATACCGGGGGGGAATAGCAATCAGCCCCAGCATTTT. Amino acid sequence: CASSIPGGNSNQPQHF.

The CDR3 spells CASSSFPGTKADGYTF. The CDR3 region has the DNA TGTGCCAGCAGTAGTTTTCCCGGGACAAAAGCAGATGGCTACACCTTC. The chain carries TRBV28 and TRBJ1-2, with D possibly matching TRBD1 (6 bases). Trimming took 5 bases from V and 6 from J, leaving 22 bases between them. This CDR3 spans 16 amino acids. Looked up from germline, CDR1 is MDHEN and CDR2 is SYDVKM.

Note on this clonotype: This sequence may be a read error, since a much larger clone differs from it by one base. The missing conserved phenylalanine or tryptophan at the end of this CDR3 makes a read error likely. The rearrangement uses TRBV12-3 or TRBV12-4 and TRBJ2-7; D possibly corresponds to TRBD1 (5 bases). V was pared by 0 bases and J by 3 bases, with 9 bases between. The length of the CDR3 is 14 residues. The CDR3 protein is CASSLARDGYEQYY. The CDR3 DNA reads as TGTGCCAGCAGTTTAGCCAGGGATGGCTACGAGCAGTACTAC.

This clonotype was counted between two and nine times. V gene TRBV2 combines with J gene TRBJ2-1, with D hard to call. Germline CDR1 and CDR2: SNHLY and FYNNEI. With 6 bases removed from V and 0 bases from J, the gap between germline ends came to 6 bases. The length of the CDR3 is 13 residues. CDR3 sequence (DNA): TGTGCCAGCAGGGTTAGCTCCTACAATGAGCAGTTCTTC. Translation gives CASRVSSYNEQFF.

Details on this clonotype: The germline gene is not matched at one end of the junction; a read error may be the cause. This chain connects TRBV12-3 or TRBV12-4 to TRBJ2-1; 8 bases are a match to TRBD2. The CDR3 sequence is 17 residues long. The CDR3 nucleotides read TGTGCCAGCACCTTATCGTTAGCGGGAACTGAGGACAATGAGCAGTTATTC. Translating gives CASTLSLAGTEDNEQLF.

The DNA for the CDR3 is TGCAGTGCTTTCCAAGCGGGAGCGTCTGGCAATGAGCAGTTCTTC. It is translated as CSAFQAGASGNEQFF. The chain has TRBV20-1 and TRBJ2-1; 8 nucleotides match TRBD2. The CDR3 sequence is 15 residues long. Trimming removed 5 bases from V and 6 bases from J; junction bases left unmatched: 12. Looked up from germline, CDR1 is DFQATT and CDR2 is SNEGSKA (reference sequence).

This chain links TRBV10-3 with TRBJ1-1, with a weak D call TRBD1 (5 bases). CDR1 is ENHRY and CDR2 is SYGVKD in the germline V gene. The CDR3 is 14 amino acids. V lost 5 bases and J lost 1, with 11 bases in between. The CDR3 spells CAISRGGENTEAFF. The CDR3 bases are TGTGCCATCAGTCGGGGGGGGGAGAACACTGAAGCTTTCTTT.

The rearrangement joins TRBV20-1 to TRBJ2-7, with D possibly being TRBD2 (6 bases). From germline, CDR1 is DFQATT and CDR2 SNEGSKA (reference sequence). CDR3 length equals 14 residues. Trimming left V 4 bases short and J 5 bases short, with 18 bases between. The CDR3 DNA reads as TGCAGTGCTATCCAGCGGGCAACCTTTCACGAGCAGTACTTC. Its translation: CSAIQRATFHEQYF.

This clonotype turned up a few times. The chain has TRBV20-1 and TRBJ1-5; D is unresolved. The V and J ends lost 2 bases and 7 bases respectively, with 18 bases between them. CDR1 and CDR2 (germline): DFQATT, SNEGSKA (reference sequence). The CDR3 extends over 15 amino acids. The CDR3 is CSARSLVGIDQPQHF. The CDR3 nucleotides read TGCAGTGCTAGAAGCTTGGTCGGCATCGACCAGCCCCAGCATTTT.